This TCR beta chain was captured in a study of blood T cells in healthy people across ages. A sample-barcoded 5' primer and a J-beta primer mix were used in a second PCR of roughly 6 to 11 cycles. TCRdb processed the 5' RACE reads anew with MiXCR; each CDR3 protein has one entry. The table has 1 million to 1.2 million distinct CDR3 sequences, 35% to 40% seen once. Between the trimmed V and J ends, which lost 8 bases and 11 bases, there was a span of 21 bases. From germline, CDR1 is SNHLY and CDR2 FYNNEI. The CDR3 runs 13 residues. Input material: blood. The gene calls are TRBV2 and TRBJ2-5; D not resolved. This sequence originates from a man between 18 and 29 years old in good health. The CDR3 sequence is CASGSGVYNEQYF. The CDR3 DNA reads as TGTGCCAGCGGATCAGGCGTCTACAATGAGCAGTACTTC.